The source of this TCR beta chain is a study of beta chain features in type 1 diabetes. This clone has just a few counts. What it recognizes is unknown. Trimming removed 5 bases from V and 0 bases from J, with 6 bases in between. This CDR3 is 13 amino acids long. Germline V gives CDR1 SGHTS, CDR2 YDEGEE. Study-wide findings and caveats: Cells expressing TCR highly could be over-represented by cDNA sequencing.

CD45RO/CCR7/CD25/CD127/CD95/CD27 separated CD4+ naive, central memory, regulatory and stem cell-like memory cells by sorting. As every portion of the isolated RNA was reverse transcribed, the sequencing read expressed TCRB transcripts. Method: immunoSEQ multiplex PCR; TCRdb's copy keeps in-frame clones and lacks some. The sample yields 140,000 or so clones, more than 9% seen once. Sequenced: naive CD4+ T cells from blood. The sequence came from a man aged 18 to 29 in good health. This chain joins TRBV5-8 and TRBJ1-5, with D uncertain. The CDR3 region is CASSTDSNQPQHF. The CDR3 DNA is TGTGCCAGCAGTACTGATAGCAATCAGCCCCAGCATTTT.